These 24 T cell receptor beta chains were sequenced from one sample in a study of response to subunit inactivated influenza vaccine. TCRdb recomputed calls from the RT-PCR reads with MiXCR, one row per CDR3 protein. This repertoire shows about 700,000 distinct CDR3 sequences, approximately 15% found once; its top ten account for less than 9%. The source was PBMCs from blood, collected approximately 15 days before vaccination. Receptors were obtained from a man aged 45-65 years who received an inactivated influenza vaccine.

This clonotype has only a few counts. The chain uses TRBV10-3 and TRBJ2-1, with unresolved D. Germline CDR1 and CDR2: ENHRY and SYGVKD. V lost 4 bases, J lost 4 bases, and 8 bases lay in between. The CDR3 is 13 residues long. DNA of the CDR3: TGTGCCATCAGTGGAATAGGATACAATGAGCAGTTCTTC. This gives the protein CAISGIGYNEQFF.

This rearrangement joins TRBV7-2 to TRBJ2-7; 9 bases map to TRBD2. The CDR3 has 15 residues. The V segment lost 5 bases and the J segment 0 bases; nucleotides outside the gene matches: 5. Germline V lookup: CDR1 SGHTA, CDR2 FQGNSA. This chain's CDR3 is CASSKTSGSSYEQYF. The CDR3 DNA reads TGTGCCAGCAGCAAGACTAGCGGTAGCTCCTACGAGCAGTACTTC.

This clonotype has more than one count but fewer than ten. The chain joins TRBV9 to TRBJ2-2; D remains ambiguous. The germline CDR1 and CDR2 sequences are SGDLS and YYNGEE. The CDR3 sequence is 15 residues long. Between the trimmed V and J ends, which lost 0 bases and 0 bases, there was a span of 6 bases. CDR3 loop: CASSVAPANTGELFF. The CDR3 nucleotides are TGTGCCAGCAGCGTAGCCCCAGCGAACACCGGGGAGCTGTTTTTT.

The rearrangement joins TRBV27 to TRBJ2-3; possibly TRBD2 for D (5 bases). This CDR3 is built from 14 residues. V lost 2 bases and J 4 bases, leaving 10 bases between the germline ends. Germline CDR1 MNHEY, CDR2 SMNVEV (reference sequence). The CDR3 sequence is CASSLIGSPDTQYF. The DNA for the CDR3 is TGTGCCAGCAGTTTAATAGGGAGCCCAGATACGCAGTATTTT.

The rearrangement joins TRBV6-1 to TRBJ1-5; 8 positions agree with TRBD1. V shed 7 bases, J shed 4 bases, and the junction held 12 bases outside the gene matches. Looked up from germline, CDR1 is MNHNS and CDR2 is SASEGT. This CDR3 comprises 16 residues. CDR3 coding DNA: TGTGCCAGCACCGACCAGACAGGGGTGGGGAATCAGCCCCAGCATTTT. Translation gives CASTDQTGVGNQPQHF.

Only one count was recorded for this clonotype. The chain has TRBV3-1 and TRBJ2-6; tentative D call: TRBD2 (6 bases). The CDR3 is 15 residues long. Germline values: CDR1 LGHDT, CDR2 YNNKEL (reference sequence). The ends were cut back, 5 bases at V and 0 bases at J, with 8 bases in the middle. Written as DNA, the CDR3 is TGTGCCAGCAGCACGGAGGGCTCTGGGGCCAACGTCCTGACTTTC. Its translation: CASSTEGSGANVLTF.

This clonotype was detected many times. J is TRBJ2-1 and V is TRBV9; D assignment may be TRBD1 or TRBD2 (5 bases each). Germline values: CDR1 SGDLS, CDR2 YYNGEE. The length of the CDR3 is 15 residues. Trimming took 0 bases from V and 5 from J, leaving 12 bases between them. The CDR3: CASSVARADNNEQFF. The CDR3, as DNA: TGTGCCAGCAGCGTAGCCCGAGCGGACAACAATGAGCAGTTCTTC.

The chain links TRBV21-1 to TRBJ2-5. TRBV21-1 is described as a pseudogene. The CDR3 length is 15 residues. The CDR3 region has the DNA TGTGCCAGCAGCCCCTTATTGCGCAGAAAAGAGACCCAGTACTTC. It translates to CASSPLLRRKETQYF.

The J gene is TRBJ2-3, the V gene TRBV7-8; TRBD2 aligns across 9 bases. Per the germline V gene, CDR1 is SGHVS and CDR2 is FQNEAQ. V shed 8 bases and J 8 bases; nucleotides not matched to a gene: 20. There are 17 residues in the CDR3. The CDR3 DNA sequence: TGTGCCAGCCAGGAGGCGGGAGGGCCTTCAGGCCTAGCTACGCAGTATTTT. Its translation: CASQEAGGPSGLATQYF.

The chain is built from TRBV7-9 and TRBJ2-7; 8 positions match TRBD1. CDR1 SEHNR and CDR2 FQNEAQ come from the germline V gene (reference sequence). The V and J ends lost 5 bases and 0 bases, in that order; junction bases with no gene match: 6. This CDR3 has 15 residues. CDR3 sequence: CASSGRTGSSYEQYF. In nucleotides, the CDR3 is TGTGCCAGCAGCGGGAGGACAGGGAGCTCCTACGAGCAGTACTTC.

This chain uses TRBV6-2 or TRBV6-3 with TRBJ1-1; 9 positions agree with TRBD1. After removal of 0 bases from V and 0 bases from J, the junction contained 14 bases not matched to a gene. This CDR3 comprises 20 residues. CDR1 is MNHEY, CDR2 SVGEGT, per germline. The CDR3 is CASSYSPRTGVWELNTEAFF. Here the CDR3 DNA reads TGTGCCAGCAGTTACTCCCCCCGGACAGGGGTTTGGGAATTGAACACTGAAGCTTTCTTT.

The chain employs TRBV7-8 and TRBJ2-1, with 9 positions matching TRBD1. The CDR3 loop spans 15 amino acids. The V gene's germline CDR1 is SGHVS and CDR2 FQNEAQ. V was pared by 6 bases and J by 8 bases, with 11 bases of the junction left unmatched. The CDR3 spells CASRAGTGMFYEQFF. Written as DNA, the CDR3 is TGTGCCAGCAGGGCCGGGACAGGGATGTTCTATGAGCAGTTCTTC.

This clonotype was counted ten times or more. The chain combines TRBV29-1 with TRBJ2-7; D gene ambiguous. V lost 5 bases to trimming and J lost 5 bases, with 10 bases between them. Looked up from germline, CDR1 is SQVTM and CDR2 is ANQGSEA. The CDR3 contains 11 residues. In DNA form, the CDR3 reads TGCAGCGTTCTCACACAACACGAGCAGTACTTC. It specifies CSVLTQHEQYF.

In its sample, this clonotype was seen many times. The genes are TRBV6-6 and TRBJ2-3, with D perhaps TRBD1 (6 bases). The CDR3 sequence is 13 residues long. Germline lookup yields CDR1 MNHNY and CDR2 SVGAGI (reference sequence). Trimming cost V 0 bases and J 11 bases, with 12 bases left between them. CDR3 bases: TGTGCCAGCAGTTACTCGGGACATCAGTTGCAGTATTTT. Translating it yields CASSYSGHQLQYF.

The chain combines TRBV27 with TRBJ1-5; tentatively, D is TRBD1 (5 bases). Germline CDR1 and CDR2: MNHEY and SMNVEV (reference sequence). CDR3 length: 14 amino acids. V was shortened by 3 bases and J by 6 bases, with 12 bases between the two germline ends. In DNA form, the CDR3 reads TGTGCCAGCAGTTTGATAGGGGTCAGTCAGCCCCAGCATTTT. Translation: CASSLIGVSQPQHF.

The chain combines TRBV7-2 with TRBJ2-5; perhaps TRBD2 as D (6 bases). The V end was cut by 7 bases, the J end by 5 bases, with 14 bases between. Germline V gene data show CDR1 as SGHTA and CDR2 as FQGNSA. This CDR3 comprises 13 residues. This chain's CDR3 is CASKDRGRETQYF. Here the CDR3 DNA reads TGTGCCAGCAAAGACCGGGGGAGGGAGACCCAGTACTTC.

This clonotype has a handful of counts. This chain joins TRBV20-1 and TRBJ2-5; the match to TRBD1 covers 8 bases. CDR1 DFQATT and CDR2 SNEGSKA come from the germline V gene (reference sequence). V shed 0 bases, J shed 7 bases, and the junction held 10 bases outside the gene matches. The CDR3 runs 15 residues. CDR3 in DNA: TGCAGTGCTAGAGAGGATGCAGGGGGCCCGGTGACCCAGTACTTC. As protein: CSAREDAGGPVTQYF.

Only a few counts were recorded for this clonotype. The V call is TRBV7-6, the J call TRBJ2-7; TRBD2 agrees at 7 bases. Germline V gene data show CDR1 as SGHVS and CDR2 as FNYEAQ. This CDR3 contains 15 residues. The V and J ends lost 1 base and 3 bases, in that order; junction bases with no gene match: 6. The CDR3 DNA is TGTGCCAGCAGCTTAGAGGCGGGAGATCTCTACGAGCAGTACTTC. Its protein product is CASSLEAGDLYEQYF.

The table lists this clonotype with a few counts. V usage is TRBV19 and J usage is TRBJ1-4, with 9 bases fitting TRBD1. The CDR3 is 15 amino acids. V lost 6 bases, J lost 8 bases, and 10 bases stayed unmatched. Per germline, CDR1 LNHDA and CDR2 SQIVND (reference sequence). Here the CDR3 reads CASSTGTGRREKLFF. CDR3 DNA: TGTGCCAGTAGCACCGGGACAGGGCGAAGAGAAAAACTGTTTTTT.

This chain connects TRBV20-1 to TRBJ2-5; tentative D call: TRBD1 (6 bases). V was trimmed by 0 bases and J by 0 bases, leaving 11 bases between them. The germline CDR1 and CDR2 sequences are DFQATT and SNEGSKA (reference sequence). There are 15 residues in the CDR3. The CDR3 coding sequence is TGCAGTGCTAGAGATCCGACAGGAAACCAAGAGACCCAGTACTTC. The encoded protein is CSARDPTGNQETQYF.

The CDR3 is CATSPSGPSNQPQHF. As DNA, the CDR3 is TGTGCCACCAGCCCCAGTGGGCCGAGCAATCAGCCCCAGCATTTT. This chain uses TRBV15 with TRBJ1-5; D is uncertain. V shed 5 bases and J shed 1 base, with 12 bases lying between them. Germline CDR1 is LNHNV and CDR2 is YYDKDF (reference sequence). The CDR3 covers 15 residues.

This chain joins TRBV20-1 and TRBJ2-1, with TRBD2 matching over 7 bases. Germline CDR1 reads DFQATT; CDR2 reads SNEGSKA (reference sequence). The CDR3 totals 12 residues. The V and J ends lost 2 bases and 7 bases, in that order; junction bases with no gene match: 2. In DNA form, the CDR3 reads TGCAGTGCTAGACTAGCGGAAAATGAGCAGTTCTTC. Its translation: CSARLAENEQFF.

This clonotype was observed a handful of times. The chain uses TRBV7-8 and TRBJ1-1; D not certain. This CDR3 is built from 16 residues. V was cut by 4 bases and J by 6 bases, with 21 bases left in between. CDR1 is SGHVS and CDR2 is FQNEAQ in the germline V gene. The CDR3 region is CASSYEPAGVPAEAFF. The CDR3 nucleotides read TGTGCCAGCAGCTACGAACCCGCGGGTGTTCCAGCTGAAGCTTTCTTT.

The chain combines TRBV7-9 with TRBJ2-1; D might be TRBD2 (5 bases). Trimming removed 2 bases at V and 7 bases at J, with 15 bases between. Looked up from germline, CDR1 is SEHNR and CDR2 is FQNEAQ (reference sequence). The CDR3 covers 15 residues. The chain's CDR3 is CASSLKSGVRNEQFF. The CDR3 nucleotides read TGTGCCAGCAGCTTAAAATCCGGGGTCCGGAATGAGCAGTTCTTC.